Following are 7 T cell receptor beta chains from one sample sequenced in a study of follicular helper T cells after annual influenza vaccination. Clones were sequenced by immunoSEQ multiplex PCR, and TCRdb holds only the in-frame ones, with some missing. The table has about 16,000 clones, 65% to 85% seen once. The time point is: 2014-2015 season, 7 days after vaccination. The starting material was CXCR5+ CD38- circulating T follicular helper cells from blood, obtained 7 days after influenza vaccination. Subset noted: circulating Tfh, non-naive CD4+CXCR5+PD-1+ (ICOS+CD38+ or ICOS-CD38-). All receptors come from an adult who received the influenza vaccine.

The rearrangement joins TRBV7-4 to TRBJ2-4; D is possibly TRBD2 (7 bases). This CDR3 spans 18 amino acids. Per germline, CDR1 SGHVT and CDR2 SQSDAQ. The V end lost 4 bases, the J end lost 0 bases, and 19 bases lay between the germline ends. The CDR3 coding sequence is TGTGCCAGCAGCTGGGGGCAGGGAGGGAGAATAGCCAAAAACATTCAGTACTTC. As protein: CASSWGQGGRIAKNIQYF.

The CDR3 loop reads CATSRGQVGEPQHF. The CDR3 nucleotides read TGTGCCACCAGCAGAGGACAGGTGGGCGAGCCCCAGCATTTT. The chain recombines TRBV15 with TRBJ1-5; possibly TRBD1 for D (6 bases). Per the germline V gene, CDR1 is LNHNV and CDR2 is YYDKDF (reference sequence). The CDR3 length is 14 residues. V was pared by 1 base and J by 8 bases, with 12 bases between.

This chain uses TRBV19 with TRBJ2-6; 7 bases line up with TRBD1. CDR1 and CDR2 from the germline V gene are LNHDA and SQIVND (reference sequence). The V gene end was trimmed by 6 bases and the J gene end by 1 base; junction bases not matched to a gene: 9. This CDR3 spans 17 amino acids. This chain's CDR3 is CASRRGQIISGANVLTF. The DNA for the CDR3 is TGTGCCAGTAGGAGGGGACAGATTATATCTGGGGCCAACGTCCTGACTTTC. Full variable domain (outside the CDR3, taken from reference TRBV19 and TRBJ2-6): DGGITQSPKYLFRKEGQNVTLSCEQNLNHDAMYWYRQDPGQGLRLIYYSQIVNDFQKGDIAEGYSVSREKKESFPLTVTSAQKNPTAFYLCASRRGQIISGANVLTFGAGSRLTVL.

The chain has TRBV7-2 and TRBJ1-2; the D gene is possibly TRBD1 (5 bases). V dropped 1 base and J dropped 5 bases, with 8 bases sitting between them. Germline lookup yields CDR1 SGHTA and CDR2 FQGNSA. There are 13 residues in the CDR3. CDR3 loop: CASSLGAGYGYTF. The CDR3 DNA reads TGTGCCAGCAGCTTAGGAGCAGGGTATGGCTACACCTTC.

The chain links TRBV29-1 to TRBJ2-5; TRBD2 aligns across 7 bases. The V gene end was trimmed by 7 bases and the J gene end by 5 bases; junction bases not matched to a gene: 10. The germline CDR1 and CDR2 sequences are SQVTM and ANQGSEA. The CDR3 contains 13 residues. The CDR3 DNA follows: TGCAGCGGGGGTCAGAATAGCGGGGAGACCCAGTACTTC. Translation: CSGGQNSGETQYF.

V and J are TRBV11-1 and TRBJ1-1; the D gene is possibly TRBD1 (5 bases). The CDR3 is 15 residues long. Between the trimmed V and J ends, which lost 2 bases and 4 bases, there was a span of 14 bases. Germline V gene data show CDR1 as SGHAT and CDR2 as FQDESV (reference sequence). The CDR3 DNA is TGTGCCAGCAGCTTACGGGCGGGGACGGGCACTGAAGCTTTCTTT. It yields the protein CASSLRAGTGTEAFF.

V usage is TRBV7-2 and J usage is TRBJ1-2; perhaps TRBD1 as D (5 bases). Germline CDR1 and CDR2: SGHTA and FQGNSA. The CDR3 extends over 13 amino acids. The V and J ends lost 5 bases and 5 bases respectively, with 12 bases between them. For the CDR3, the DNA is TGTGCCAGCAGCCCAGGGAGGGGTTATGGCTACACCTTC. Encoded protein: CASSPGRGYGYTF. Looking up the rest from reference TRBV7-2 and TRBJ1-2 gives the full variable domain: GAGVSQSPSNKVTEKGKDVELRCDPISGHTALYWYRQSLGQGLEFLIYFQGNSAPDKSGLPSDRFSAERTGGSVSTLTIQRTQQEDSAVYLCASSPGRGYGYTFGSGTRLTVV.